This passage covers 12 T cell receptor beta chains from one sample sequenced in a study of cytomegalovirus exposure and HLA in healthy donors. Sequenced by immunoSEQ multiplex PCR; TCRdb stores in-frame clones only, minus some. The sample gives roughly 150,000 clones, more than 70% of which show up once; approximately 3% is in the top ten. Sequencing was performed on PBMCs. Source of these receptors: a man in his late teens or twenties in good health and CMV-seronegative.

The CDR3, as DNA: TGTGCCAGCAGTTACTCCGAGGGGGCCGGGGAGCTGTTTTTT. Encoded protein: CASSYSEGAGELFF. V and J are TRBV6-6 and TRBJ2-2, with D maybe TRBD1 (6 bases). Per the germline V gene, CDR1 is MNHNY and CDR2 is SVGAGI (reference sequence). V was clipped by 0 bases and J by 6 bases, with 8 bases between them. The CDR3 loop spans 14 amino acids.

CDR3 nucleotide sequence: TGTGCCAGCAGTTACACAAGGACAGGGCGGAACACTGAAGCTTTCTTT. Amino acids: CASSYTRTGRNTEAFF. The chain combines TRBV6-5 with TRBJ1-1; 8 bases map to TRBD1. Germline V gene lookup returns CDR1 MNHEY and CDR2 SVGAGI. The CDR3 length is 16 residues. V was pared by 2 bases and J by 1 base, with 6 bases of the junction left unmatched.

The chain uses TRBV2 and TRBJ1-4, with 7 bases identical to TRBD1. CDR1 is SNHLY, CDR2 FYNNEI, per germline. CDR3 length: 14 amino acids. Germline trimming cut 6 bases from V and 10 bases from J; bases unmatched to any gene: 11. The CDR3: CASRYRGFDGKLFF. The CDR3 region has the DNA TGTGCCAGCAGATACAGGGGATTTGATGGAAAACTGTTTTTT.

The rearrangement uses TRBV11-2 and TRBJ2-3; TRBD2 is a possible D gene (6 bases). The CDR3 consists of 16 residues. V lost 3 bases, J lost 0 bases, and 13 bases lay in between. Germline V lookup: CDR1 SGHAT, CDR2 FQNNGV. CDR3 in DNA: TGTGCCAGCAGCTTCATAGCGGTACCTAGCACAGATACGCAGTATTTT. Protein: CASSFIAVPSTDTQYF.

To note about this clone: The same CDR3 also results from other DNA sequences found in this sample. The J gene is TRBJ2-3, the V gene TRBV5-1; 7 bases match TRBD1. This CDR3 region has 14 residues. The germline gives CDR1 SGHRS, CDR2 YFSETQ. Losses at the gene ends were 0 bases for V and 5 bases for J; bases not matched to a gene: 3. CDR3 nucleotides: TGCGCCAGCAGCTTGGGGCAGGGGGAAGATACGCAGTATTTT. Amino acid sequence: CASSLGQGEDTQYF.

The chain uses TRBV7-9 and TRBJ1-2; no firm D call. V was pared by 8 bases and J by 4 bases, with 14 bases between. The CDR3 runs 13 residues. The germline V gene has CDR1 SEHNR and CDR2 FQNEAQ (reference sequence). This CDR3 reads CASGRGVPYGYTF. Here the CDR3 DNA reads TGTGCCAGCGGGCGCGGGGTTCCCTATGGCTACACCTTC.

The CDR3 nucleotides read TGCGCCAGCAGTGTTAGCGGGAGTGTGCACGAGCAGTACTTC. Amino acids: CASSVSGSVHEQYF. The V and J genes are TRBV10-2 and TRBJ2-7; 9 bases are a match to TRBD2. J gave up 5 bases and V 4 bases, and 6 bases lay outside the gene matches. The CDR3 is 14 residues long. Germline CDR1 reads WSHSY; CDR2 reads SAAADI.

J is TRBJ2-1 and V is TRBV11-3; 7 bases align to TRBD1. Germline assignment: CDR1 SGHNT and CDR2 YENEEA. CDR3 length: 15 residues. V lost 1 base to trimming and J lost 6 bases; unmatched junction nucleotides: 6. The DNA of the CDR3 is TGTGCCAGCAGCTTAGGGGACAGTCGGCCCAATGAGCAGTTCTTC. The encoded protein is CASSLGDSRPNEQFF.

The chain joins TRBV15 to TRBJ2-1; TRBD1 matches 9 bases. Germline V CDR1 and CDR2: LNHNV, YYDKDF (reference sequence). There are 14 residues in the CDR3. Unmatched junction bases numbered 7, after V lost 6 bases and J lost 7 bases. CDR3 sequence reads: CATRPGQGGNEQFF. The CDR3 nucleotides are TGTGCCACCAGACCGGGACAGGGAGGAAATGAGCAGTTCTTC.

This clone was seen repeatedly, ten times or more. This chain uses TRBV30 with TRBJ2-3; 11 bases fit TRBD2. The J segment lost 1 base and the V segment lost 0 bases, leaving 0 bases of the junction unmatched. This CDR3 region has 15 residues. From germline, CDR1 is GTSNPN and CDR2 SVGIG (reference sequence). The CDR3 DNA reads TGTGCCTGGAGTGTACTAGCGGGGGGCACAGATACGCAGTATTTT. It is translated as CAWSVLAGGTDTQYF.

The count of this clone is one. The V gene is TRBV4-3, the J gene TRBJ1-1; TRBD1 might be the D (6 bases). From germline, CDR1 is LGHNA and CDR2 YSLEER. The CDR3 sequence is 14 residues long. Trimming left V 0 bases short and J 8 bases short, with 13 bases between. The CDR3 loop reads CASSQDTGLEEAFF. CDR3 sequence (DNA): TGCGCCAGCAGCCAAGATACAGGGTTGGAGGAAGCTTTCTTT.

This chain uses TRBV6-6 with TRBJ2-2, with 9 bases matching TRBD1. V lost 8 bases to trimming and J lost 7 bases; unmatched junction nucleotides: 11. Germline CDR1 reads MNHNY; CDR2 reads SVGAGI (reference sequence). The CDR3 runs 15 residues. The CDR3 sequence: CASADRGMVSGELFF. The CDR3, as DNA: TGTGCCAGCGCCGACAGGGGGATGGTGAGCGGGGAGCTGTTTTTT.